This T cell receptor (beta chain) was profiled in a study of lymphopenia after photon versus proton radiotherapy. Study-wide findings and caveats: Oligoclonal CD8+ Temra expansion after nadir drove photon patients' diversity drop. Authors raise, but do not show, better survival with proton therapy. Photon-treated patients lost naive T cells and TCR diversity; proton-treated stayed stable. Larger post-nadir TCR diversity loss correlated inversely with survival in deceased patients.

Germline V gives CDR1 MNHNY, CDR2 SVGAGI (reference sequence). V was shortened by 2 bases and J by 12 bases, with 25 bases between the two germline ends. CDR3 size: 16 residues. The assay was immunoSEQ multiplex PCR, and TCRdb's table has in-frame clones only and misses some. The sample includes 150,000 to 200,000 clones, about 88% of them seen just once. This clone was seen ten or more times. Antigen unknown. The V and J genes are TRBV6-6 and TRBJ2-5; D is tentatively TRBD1 or TRBD2 (7 bases each). Sequenced material: peripheral blood, taken from a patient treated with photon-based radiotherapy. The origin of this receptor is a man aged 45 to 65 with gastric cancer. CDR3 loop: CASSYHPGGGPFQEYF. The CDR3 coding sequence is TGTGCCAGCAGTTACCACCCAGGGGGAGGGCCTTTCCAGGAGTACTTC.